A single sample gave rise to the 21 T cell receptor beta chains below, sequenced in a study of blood T cells in healthy people across ages. Sample-barcoded 5' priming and a J-beta primer mix drove a second PCR of roughly 6 to 12 cycles. TCRdb passed the 5' RACE reads through MiXCR, listing each CDR3 protein once. The top ten hold under 25% of the sample, which has 600,000 to 850,000 distinct CDR3 sequences, about 40% seen once. The material sequenced was blood. These TCRs come from a woman aged 55-75 years in good health.

The chain recombines TRBV20-1 with TRBJ2-5, with D tentatively TRBD1 or TRBD2 (5 bases each). Trimming removed 6 bases from V and 7 bases from J, with 21 bases in between. CDR1 is DFQATT and CDR2 is SNEGSKA in the germline V gene (reference sequence). The CDR3 has 14 residues. The CDR3 DNA reads as TGCAGTGCCAGTGGGACCGCGATGGGTTGGACCCAGTACTTC. This codes for CSASGTAMGWTQYF.

The chain carries TRBV27 and TRBJ2-2; possibly TRBD1 or TRBD2 for D (5 bases each). CDR1 and CDR2 from the germline V gene are MNHEY and SMNVEV (reference sequence). V lost 7 bases and J lost 4, with 16 bases in between. This CDR3 is built from 15 residues. This CDR3 reads CASTLRESGTGELFF. The CDR3 bases are TGTGCCAGCACCCTCAGGGAGTCGGGCACCGGGGAGCTGTTTTTT.

This chain links TRBV30 with TRBJ1-1; no reliable D call. The V end was cut by 1 base, the J end by 1 base, with 7 bases between. CDR1 and CDR2 (germline): GTSNPN, SVGIG (reference sequence). This CDR3 contains 13 residues. The CDR3 DNA follows: TGTGCCTGGAGTGGGGCAGGGAACACTGAAGCTTTCTTT. Its protein product is CAWSGAGNTEAFF.

This chain uses TRBV29-1 with TRBJ1-2, with D tentatively TRBD1 (5 bases). The CDR3 spans 13 residues. The germline V gene has CDR1 SQVTM and CDR2 ANQGSEA. Trimming cost V 4 bases and J 4 bases, with 13 bases left between them. The CDR3 DNA reads TGCAGCGTTGGTAGGGGCGGAGGCTATGGCTACACCTTC. Translating it yields CSVGRGGGYGYTF. The full variable domain, completed using reference TRBV29-1 and TRBJ1-2, is SAVISQKPSRDICQRGTSLTIQCQVDSQVTMMFWYRQQPGQSLTLIATANQGSEATYESGFVIDKFPISRPNLTFSTLTVSNMSPEDSSIYLCSVGRGGGYGYTFGSGTRLTVV.

This chain connects TRBV6-2 or TRBV6-3 to TRBJ2-5; TRBD2 aligns across 12 bases. The J call is in doubt because the DNA end fits TRBJ2-7 better. The CDR3 is 18 amino acids. CDR1 and CDR2 (germline): MNHEY, SVGEGT. The CDR3 DNA is TGTGCCAGCAGTTACCGTCCCCTAGCGGGAGGGATTCCCTACGAGCAGTACTTC. Its translation is CASSYRPLAGGIPYEQYF.

V is TRBV6-5 and J is TRBJ2-3; 11 nucleotides agree with TRBD2. Germline-derived CDR1 and CDR2 are MNHEY and SVGAGI. This CDR3 is built from 19 residues. V was clipped by 4 bases and J by 4 bases; unmatched bases: 16. CDR3 DNA: TGTGCCAGCAGTTCCCCCTTTGGGACTAGCGGTCCCCGTGCAGATACGCAGTATTTT. This encodes CASSSPFGTSGPRADTQYF.

The genes are TRBV20-1 and TRBJ2-1, with 14 bases lining up with TRBD2. The germline gives CDR1 DFQATT, CDR2 SNEGSKA (reference sequence). The CDR3 extends over 14 amino acids. V trimming: 4 bases; J trimming: 9 bases; junction bases outside the gene matches: 5. The CDR3 DNA follows: TGCAGTGCTACGACTAGCGGGGGGGGCAGTGAGCAGTTCTTC. Its protein product is CSATTSGGGSEQFF.

This clonotype was counted only a few times. The rearrangement links TRBV2 to TRBJ1-1, with no clear D. The germline V and J ends were trimmed by 5 bases and 1 base, with 5 bases remaining between them. Germline V gene data show CDR1 as SNHLY and CDR2 as FYNNEI. This CDR3 spans 12 amino acids. This CDR3 is CASSTRNTEAFF. The CDR3 bases are TGTGCCAGCAGTACTCGGAACACTGAAGCTTTCTTT.

The chain couples TRBV7-2 to TRBJ2-7; possibly TRBD2 for D (6 bases). V lost 5 bases, J lost 4 bases, and 24 bases lay in between. CDR3 length equals 17 residues. Germline lookup yields CDR1 SGHTA and CDR2 FQGNSA. The CDR3 here is CASSHSTNPTRGYEQYF. The CDR3 coding sequence is TGTGCCAGCAGCCACTCGACTAATCCGACTAGAGGGTACGAGCAGTACTTC.

The V and J genes are TRBV4-1 and TRBJ1-2; unclear D gene. Germline loops: CDR1 MGHRA, CDR2 YSYEKL. The V and J ends lost 0 bases and 5 bases respectively, with 10 bases between them. CDR3 length equals 14 residues. CDR3 DNA sequence: TGCGCCAGCAGCCAAGAGATCAGCCCGTATGGCTACACCTTC. Protein product: CASSQEISPYGYTF.

With regard to this clonotype: No conserved phenylalanine or tryptophan ends this CDR3, so it is likely a read error. The J gene is TRBJ2-2, the V gene TRBV29-1; TRBD2 is a possible D gene (5 bases). The CDR3 totals 15 residues. Trimming removed 3 bases from V and 0 bases from J, with 11 bases in between. Germline V CDR1 and CDR2: SQVTM, ANQGSEA. The CDR3 DNA sequence: TGCAGCGTTGATTTCGGGGAACCGAACACCGGGGAGCTGTTTTTA. Protein product: CSVDFGEPNTGELFL.

The chain carries TRBV12-3 or TRBV12-4 and TRBJ2-3; 7 nucleotides agree with TRBD2. CDR3 size: 14 residues. V lost 4 bases to trimming and J lost 5 bases; unmatched junction nucleotides: 6. CDR3 sequence (DNA): TGTGCCAGCAGTTGGGGGGGGAATGAAGATACGCAGTATTTT. Amino acids: CASSWGGNEDTQYF.

This rearrangement joins TRBV27 to TRBJ1-5; D call uncertain. This CDR3 spans 14 amino acids. Germline V CDR1 and CDR2: MNHEY, SMNVEV (reference sequence). V was clipped by 5 bases and J by 5 bases, with 13 bases between them. The CDR3, as DNA: TGTGCCAGCAGTAAGAATGCGGCTTATCAGCCCCAGCATTTT. Protein product: CASSKNAAYQPQHF.

This chain connects TRBV25-1 to TRBJ1-2, with D tentatively TRBD1 (6 bases). The CDR3 covers 15 residues. Germline V lookup: CDR1 MGHDK, CDR2 SYGVNS. The germline V and J ends were trimmed by 3 bases and 4 bases, with 15 bases remaining between them. The DNA of the CDR3 is TGTGCCAGCAGTGACGGGGGGGGGCGCGGCTATGGCTACACCTTC. Its protein is CASSDGGGRGYGYTF.

The rearrangement links TRBV20-1 to TRBJ1-2; 9 bases align to TRBD1. Trimming cost V 5 bases and J 6 bases; bases outside gene matches: 4. Germline CDR1 reads DFQATT; CDR2 reads SNEGSKA (reference sequence). The CDR3 sequence is 12 residues long. CDR3 loop: CSAPGTGNGYTF. Written as DNA, the CDR3 is TGCAGTGCTCCCGGGACAGGGAATGGCTACACCTTC.

V and J are TRBV14 and TRBJ2-1; D remains unclear. CDR3 length equals 16 residues. Trimming pared 4 bases from V and 0 bases from J, leaving 13 bases between. The germline gives CDR1 SGHDN, CDR2 FVKESK. The chain's CDR3 is CASSLQRRSSYNEQFF. CDR3 DNA: TGTGCCAGCAGCCTTCAACGGCGAAGCTCCTACAATGAGCAGTTCTTC.

The chain is built from TRBV10-3 and TRBJ2-7, with 7 positions matching TRBD1. Per the germline V gene, CDR1 is ENHRY and CDR2 is SYGVKD. V lost 6 bases to trimming and J lost 5 bases; unmatched junction nucleotides: 7. The CDR3 loop spans 13 amino acids. CDR3 region: CAIRETGLNEQYF. As DNA, the CDR3 is TGTGCCATCAGGGAGACAGGGTTAAACGAGCAGTACTTC.

This clonotype was observed once. A much larger clone lies one base from this, so it may be a read error. The chain uses TRBV28 and TRBJ1-2; D is undetermined. The germline V gene encodes CDR1 MDHEN and CDR2 SYDVKM. The V end lost 6 bases, the J end lost 4 bases, and 9 bases lay between the germline ends. The CDR3 has 12 residues. The DNA for the CDR3 is TGTGCCAGCAGGTTACGGGGCTATGGCTACACCTTC. Translated: CASRLRGYGYTF.

The V gene is TRBV20-1, the J gene TRBJ2-1, with D maybe TRBD2 (6 bases). Trimming removed 2 bases at V and 0 bases at J, with 17 bases between. From germline, CDR1 is DFQATT and CDR2 SNEGSKA (reference sequence). The CDR3 is 17 amino acids. The CDR3 DNA is TGCAGTGCTAGAACCCTCGGAGCGGAGGGCTCCTACAATGAGCAGTTCTTC. It is translated as CSARTLGAEGSYNEQFF.

The rearrangement links TRBV2 to TRBJ2-3, with D possibly called TRBD1 or TRBD2 (5 bases each). The CDR3 consists of 15 residues. The V and J ends lost 8 bases and 2 bases respectively, with 17 bases between them. CDR1 and CDR2 (germline): SNHLY, FYNNEI. The CDR3 region has the DNA TGTGCCAGCTGCCTCCGGGGCCAGACCACAGATACGCAGTATTTT. This codes for CASCLRGQTTDTQYF.

This clonotype has only a few counts. The CDR3 DNA reads TGTGCCAGCAGTTCCCGGGGACAGGGTAGTGAGCAGTACTTC. Encoded protein: CASSSRGQGSEQYF. The J gene is TRBJ2-7, the V gene TRBV27; 9 nucleotides line up with TRBD1. This CDR3 has 14 amino acids. Germline loops: CDR1 MNHEY, CDR2 SMNVEV (reference sequence). The V segment lost 4 bases and the J segment 7 bases; nucleotides outside the gene matches: 8.